This T cell receptor beta chain originates from a study of blood T cell repertoires in COVID-19. Background on the study: Donors in the United States, Italy and Spain gave samples during acute or convalescent COVID-19.

Germline loops: CDR1 SGHRS, CDR2 YFSETQ. Trimming removed 0 bases from V and 3 bases from J, with 6 bases in between. This CDR3 spans 13 amino acids. In the study's own analysis: Using reference gene primer amplification, nucleated cell counts were estimated. Using immunoSEQ multiplex PCR, the repertoire was profiled, and TCRdb retains in-frame clones only, with some absent. The DNA was the basis for D and trimming; V, J and clone size are from that table. The repertoire holds some 160,000 clones, with around 81% as singletons. Enrolled during active infection, Seattle patients were then followed longitudinally.

The specimen was peripheral blood. This TCR derives from an elderly woman with COVID-19, enrolled during active disease. The rearrangement uses TRBV5-1 and TRBJ1-2; D is unresolved. CDR3 bases: TGCGCCAGCAGCTTGGACCCGGACTATGGCTACACCTTC. It encodes CASSLDPDYGYTF.